The 2 T cell receptor beta chains below were found in one sample sequenced in a study of OX40 agonist ivuxolimab in advanced cancers. Clones were sequenced by immunoSEQ multiplex PCR, and TCRdb holds only the in-frame ones, with some missing. The sample consists of over 80,000 clones, under 95% of them appearing once. Sequencing was performed on CD4+ or CD8+ T cells sorted from blood, taken in a trial of the OX40 agonist ivuxolimab. All receptors derive from an adult with an advanced solid tumor such as melanoma, head and neck, liver or kidney cancer.

The chain uses TRBV6-5 and TRBJ2-3; a weak D match, TRBD1 (5 bases). The V and J ends lost 5 bases and 1 base respectively, with 7 bases between them. Germline loops: CDR1 MNHEY, CDR2 SVGAGI. The length of the CDR3 is 13 residues. CDR3 DNA sequence: TGTGCCAGCAGTATACAGGGCACAGATACGCAGTATTTT. This sequence encodes CASSIQGTDTQYF.

The gene calls are TRBV5-4 and TRBJ2-5; TRBD2 matches at 7 bases. The last part of the DNA fits TRBJ2-7 better; the J call may be wrong. Germline-derived CDR1 and CDR2 are SGHNT and YYREEE (reference sequence). CDR3 length: 14 amino acids. In nucleotides, the CDR3 is TGTGCCAGCAGCACTGGGGGGGGTTTTTACGAGCAGTACTTC. Translated, it gives CASSTGGGFYEQYF.